These 8 T cell receptor beta chains share one sample of origin, sequenced in a study of Graves' ophthalmopathy and Graves' hyperthyroidism. RNA transcripts were the source from which TCR beta CDR3 regions were amplified. Amplification began with first-round RT-PCR using HTBI primers, then second-round multiplex PCR was performed. Via MiXCR, TCRdb re-called the multiplex PCR reads, giving one row per CDR3 protein. The data contain about 370,000 distinct CDR3 sequences, around 20% of them seen just once; the ten biggest clones take up about 1.6%. The sample taken for sequencing was peripheral blood. Source of these receptors: a woman younger than 35 with Graves' ophthalmopathy.

This clonotype was found many times. The gene calls are TRBV6-2 or TRBV6-3 and TRBJ1-2; tentative D call: TRBD1 (6 bases). This CDR3 spans 14 amino acids. Trimming removed 0 bases from V and 6 bases from J, with 11 bases in between. Germline CDR1 and CDR2: MNHEY and SVGEGT. This CDR3 reads CASSYSGGGDGYTF. As DNA, the CDR3 is TGTGCCAGCAGTTACTCGGGAGGGGGAGATGGCTACACCTTC.

In this sample, this clonotype turned up many times. The rearrangement joins TRBV4-1 to TRBJ2-7; D is undetermined. In germline, CDR1 is MGHRA, CDR2 YSYEKL. V was pared by 1 base and J by 3 bases, with 7 bases between. The CDR3 contains 13 residues. The CDR3 DNA follows: TGCGCCAGCAGCCAAGGTTACTACTACGAGCAGTACTTC. It codes for CASSQGYYYEQYF.

This clonotype was seen ten or more times. The gene calls are TRBV7-2 and TRBJ2-7, with D possibly matching TRBD2 (7 bases). The germline CDR1 and CDR2 sequences are SGHTA and FQGNSA. This CDR3 region has 16 residues. Trimming removed 4 bases at V and 1 base at J, with 17 bases between. The CDR3 region has the DNA TGTGCCAGCAGCTCCGCTCGAAGGGGGGGGTCCTACGAGCAGTACTTC. It specifies CASSSARRGGSYEQYF.

This clonotype appeared a few times. V gene TRBV6-2 or TRBV6-3 combines with J gene TRBJ2-7; D gene unclear. The V and J ends lost 0 bases and 0 bases respectively, with 12 bases between them. CDR1 and CDR2 from the germline V gene are MNHEY and SVGEGT. The CDR3 spans 16 residues. The CDR3 loop is CASSYSDMYSSYEQYF. In DNA, the CDR3 is TGTGCCAGCAGTTACTCGGATATGTACAGCTCCTACGAGCAGTACTTC.

This clonotype appeared many times. The chain has TRBV30 and TRBJ1-2, with D hard to call. Germline V gene data show CDR1 as GTSNPN and CDR2 as SVGIG (reference sequence). The length of the CDR3 is 16 residues. Trimming took 3 bases from V and 4 from J, leaving 21 bases between them. DNA for the CDR3: TGTGCCTGGAGACGAACCCGCTATGGGCCTGTCTATGGCTACACCTTC. Protein: CAWRRTRYGPVYGYTF.

At least ten counts were recorded for this clonotype. The V call is TRBV18, the J call TRBJ2-2; D is unclear. The V gene lost 2 bases and the J gene lost 4 bases, with 5 bases spanning the gap. Germline V CDR1 and CDR2: KGHSH, LQKENI. The CDR3 totals 13 residues. The DNA of the CDR3 is TGTGCCAGCTCACCATCTCCCACCGGGGAGCTGTTTTTT. Residues: CASSPSPTGELFF. The full variable domain, in which reference TRBV18 and TRBJ2-2 provide the parts outside the CDR3, is NAGVMQNPRHLVRRRGQEARLRCSPMKGHSHVYWYRQLPEEGLKFMVYLQKENIIDESGMPKERFSAEFPKEGPSILRIQQVVRGDSAAYFCASSPSPTGELFFGEGSRLTVL.

This clonotype appeared many times. The V gene is TRBV5-1, the J gene TRBJ2-7, with D perhaps matching TRBD2 (6 bases). V shed 2 bases and J shed 2 bases, with 11 bases lying between them. The CDR3 totals 14 residues. The germline CDR1 and CDR2 sequences are SGHRS and YFSETQ. CDR3 sequence reads: CASSFGGATYEQYF. The CDR3, as DNA: TGCGCCAGCAGCTTCGGAGGGGCAACCTACGAGCAGTACTTC. Together with reference TRBV5-1 and TRBJ2-7, the CDR3 gives the full variable domain: KAGVTQTPRYLIKTRGQQVTLSCSPISGHRSVSWYQQTPGQGLQFLFEYFSETQRNKGNFPGRFSGRQFSNSRSEMNVSTLELGDSALYLCASSFGGATYEQYFGPGTRLTVT.

The table lists this clonotype with many counts. The chain is built from TRBV11-1 and TRBJ2-7; a weak D match, TRBD2 (6 bases). Trimming cost V 7 bases and J 4 bases, with 11 bases left between them. CDR1 is SGHAT and CDR2 is FQDESV in the germline V gene (reference sequence). The CDR3 contains 12 residues. CDR3 residues: CASTGDRYEQYF. CDR3 coding DNA: TGTGCCAGCACGGGGGATCGGTACGAGCAGTACTTC.